These 14 T cell receptor beta chains share one sample of origin, sequenced in a study of CD8 T cells in Susac syndrome. Random-hexamer reverse transcription was applied to roughly 0.5 to 1 ug RNA. A single record per CDR3 protein comes from TCRdb applying MiXCR to the immunoSEQ multiplex PCR reads. Found here are some 130,000 distinct CDR3 sequences, about 95% of them singletons; the top ten hold approximately 0.18%. Specimen: CD8+ T cells from PBMCs. Receptors were obtained from a human donor with Susac syndrome.

The chain carries TRBV27 and TRBJ2-2; TRBD1 might be the D (5 bases). Deletions cut 2 bases from V and 4 bases from J, with 11 bases between. The CDR3 loop spans 15 amino acids. Per the germline V gene, CDR1 is MNHEY and CDR2 is SMNVEV (reference sequence). The CDR3 DNA reads as TGTGCCAGCAGTTTAGGGTCCAGGGCCACCGGGGAGCTGTTTTTT. It is translated as CASSLGSRATGELFF.

The V call is TRBV25-1, the J call TRBJ1-1; 8 bases map to TRBD1. With V trimmed by 1 base and J by 5 bases, 6 bases remained unmatched. CDR1 is MGHDK and CDR2 is SYGVNS in the germline V gene. The CDR3 has 15 residues. The CDR3 DNA reads TGTGCCAGCAGTGAATGGGCAGGGGGCGAGACTGAAGCTTTCTTT. Its translation is CASSEWAGGETEAFF.

The chain recombines TRBV19 with TRBJ1-1, with TRBD1 matching over 7 bases. The CDR3 sequence is 15 residues long. Germline V gene lookup returns CDR1 LNHDA and CDR2 SQIVND (reference sequence). J lost 4 bases, V lost 7 bases, and 12 bases had no gene match. Written as DNA, the CDR3 is TGTGCCAGTACCCGGTGGCAGGGGGAGAGCACTGAAGCTTTCTTT. Translation: CASTRWQGESTEAFF.

The rearrangement uses TRBV12-3 or TRBV12-4 and TRBJ2-1, with 7 bases identical to TRBD2. The CDR3 is 16 amino acids. V lost 5 bases to trimming and J lost 5 bases; unmatched junction nucleotides: 12. The CDR3 DNA follows: TGTGCCAGCAGTCCCGTTCTAGCGGTTAACGACAATGAGCAGTTCTTC. Its translation: CASSPVLAVNDNEQFF.

The chain combines TRBV5-6 with TRBJ2-3; 9 nucleotides match TRBD2. V was pared by 4 bases and J by 6 bases, with 12 bases of the junction left unmatched. Germline V gene sequence: CDR1 SGHDT, CDR2 YYEEEE. CDR3 size: 16 residues. CDR3 sequence reads: CASSLWVAGVRDTQYF. CDR3 in DNA: TGTGCCAGCAGCCTATGGGTAGCGGGAGTTCGCGATACGCAGTATTTT.

The chain carries TRBV12-3 or TRBV12-4 and TRBJ1-3; D is ambiguous. Trimming took off 8 bases at V and 9 bases at J, with 11 bases between the two ends. CDR3 length: 11 amino acids. CDR3 residues: CASEQGSTIYF. In DNA form, the CDR3 reads TGTGCCAGCGAACAAGGCAGCACCATATATTTT.

The V call is TRBV9, the J call TRBJ2-7; 7 bases fit TRBD1. The V gene's germline CDR1 is SGDLS and CDR2 YYNGEE. The CDR3 sequence is 16 residues long. V trimming: 4 bases; J trimming: 0 bases; junction bases outside the gene matches: 10. Written as DNA, the CDR3 is TGTGCCAGCAGCTCCGGACAGGACCTCCTCTCCTACGAGCAGTACTTC. Its protein is CASSSGQDLLSYEQYF.

The rearrangement links TRBV6-5 to TRBJ2-5; D is perhaps TRBD2 (7 bases). CDR3 length: 15 amino acids. The germline V and J ends were trimmed by 6 bases and 1 base, with 15 bases remaining between them. Germline loops: CDR1 MNHEY, CDR2 SVGAGI. CDR3 sequence: CASRRGGGTQETQYF. Here the CDR3 DNA reads TGTGCCAGCAGAAGGGGGGGAGGGACCCAAGAGACCCAGTACTTC.

This clonotype was counted once. No DNA is shown, since the ends of the CDR3 on it are uncertain; the CDR3 is the one TCRdb lists. The chain links TRBV12-3 or TRBV12-4 to TRBJ2-3; TRBD2 is the table's D call and was not checked against the DNA. Including both end residues, the CDR3 is 16 amino acids long. CDR3: CASSSSTSGLGDTQYF.

The J gene is TRBJ1-1, the V gene TRBV27; TRBD1 might be the D (5 bases). The CDR3 extends over 13 amino acids. The germline gives CDR1 MNHEY, CDR2 SMNVEV (reference sequence). Trimming pared 4 bases from V and 2 bases from J, leaving 8 bases between. This CDR3 reads CASSWGGNTEAFF. The CDR3 DNA sequence: TGTGCCAGCAGTTGGGGGGGTAACACTGAAGCTTTCTTT.

V and J are TRBV20-1 and TRBJ2-7; no clear D gene. CDR1 DFQATT and CDR2 SNEGSKA come from the germline V gene (reference sequence). The V end lost 1 base, the J end lost 2 bases, and 15 bases lay between the germline ends. CDR3 size: 15 residues. This CDR3 is CSARGWTLEPYEQYF. The DNA of the CDR3 is TGCAGTGCTAGAGGGTGGACGTTGGAACCCTACGAGCAGTACTTC.

The CDR3 DNA reads TGTGCCAGCAGCCTGGTAACTGGAAACACCATATATTTT. Its protein product is CASSLVTGNTIYF. The V call is TRBV3-1, the J call TRBJ1-3; D gene unclear. Trimming removed 4 bases at V and 2 bases at J, with 6 bases between. This CDR3 has 13 residues. Germline assignment: CDR1 LGHDT and CDR2 YNNKEL (reference sequence).

The V and J genes are TRBV3-1 and TRBJ2-7; 10 bases map to TRBD2. V lost 1 base to trimming and J lost 2 bases; unmatched junction nucleotides: 5. This CDR3 has 16 amino acids. Germline values: CDR1 LGHDT, CDR2 YNNKEL (reference sequence). The CDR3 coding sequence is TGTGCCAGCAGCCAAGCACTAGCGGGACCCCCCTACGAGCAGTACTTC. This gives the protein CASSQALAGPPYEQYF.

The rearrangement links TRBV6-5 to TRBJ1-2; D uncertain. The V gene's germline CDR1 is MNHEY and CDR2 SVGAGI. This CDR3 contains 18 residues. V lost 0 bases and J lost 4, with 21 bases in between. CDR3 DNA sequence: TGTGCCAGCAGTTACTCCGCCCCCACAGTGGCGGCCGCCTATGGCTACACCTTC. Amino acid sequence: CASSYSAPTVAAAYGYTF.